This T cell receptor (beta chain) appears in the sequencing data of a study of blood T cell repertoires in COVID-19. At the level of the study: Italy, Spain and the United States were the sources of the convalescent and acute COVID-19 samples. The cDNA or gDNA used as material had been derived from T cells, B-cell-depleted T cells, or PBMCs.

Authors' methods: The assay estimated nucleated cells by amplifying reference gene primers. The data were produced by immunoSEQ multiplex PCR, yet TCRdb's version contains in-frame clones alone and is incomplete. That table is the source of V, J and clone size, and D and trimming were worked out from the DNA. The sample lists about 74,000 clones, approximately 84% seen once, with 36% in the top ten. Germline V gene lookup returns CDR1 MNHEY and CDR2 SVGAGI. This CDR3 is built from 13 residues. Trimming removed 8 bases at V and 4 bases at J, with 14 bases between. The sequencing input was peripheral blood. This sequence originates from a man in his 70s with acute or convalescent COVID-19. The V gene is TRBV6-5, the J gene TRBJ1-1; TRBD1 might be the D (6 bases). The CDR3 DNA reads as TGTGCCAGCTACAGGGTCGGGGCCACTGAAGCTTTCTTT. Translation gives CASYRVGATEAFF.